This entry describes one TCR beta chain. Its antigen is as yet unknown. Produced via immunoSEQ multiplex PCR; TCRdb's table is partial and in-frame only. The table records roughly 12,000 clones, 65% to 90% of them present only once. The data are from a study of tumor-infiltrating lymphocytes in localized non-small cell lung cancer. Study findings and constraints: Not all patients were TCR sequenced, owing to tissue quantity.

V was clipped by 8 bases and J by 5 bases, with 12 bases between them. The CDR3 runs 12 residues. Germline V gene data show CDR1 as ENHRY and CDR2 as SYGVKD. The rearrangement links TRBV10-3 to TRBJ2-5; D possibly corresponds to TRBD2 (6 bases). Specimen: uninvolved lung tissue not adjacent to the tumor. This sequence originates from a human donor with non-small cell lung cancer. The CDR3 sequence: CAIAQGGETQYF. The CDR3 DNA is TGTGCCATCGCCCAGGGAGGCGAGACCCAGTACTTC.